The present entry profiles one TCR beta chain with its context. This sample stems from a study of cytomegalovirus exposure and HLA in healthy donors. Researchers ran the PCR with 60 Vbeta and 13 Jbeta primers. Using immunoSEQ multiplex PCR, the repertoire was profiled, and TCRdb retains in-frame clones only, with some absent. The data contain 140,000 to 150,000 clones, 68% of them singletons. Material: PBMCs. This TCR was recovered from a man between 60 and 75 years old in good health and CMV-seronegative.

This CDR3 is CASSPLGFGEGGNEQFF. The CDR3 DNA follows: TGTGCCAGCAGCCCCCTGGGGTTCGGGGAGGGTGGCAATGAGCAGTTCTTC. The chain uses TRBV5-6 and TRBJ2-1; 7 bases line up with TRBD2. Germline V gene lookup returns CDR1 SGHDT and CDR2 YYEEEE. CDR3 length: 17 amino acids. V lost 4 bases to trimming and J lost 6 bases; unmatched junction nucleotides: 16.